This is a list of T cell receptor beta chains from one sample in a study of blood T cell repertoires in COVID-19. The protocol was immunoSEQ multiplex PCR, while the TCRdb copy is restricted to in-frame clones and leaves out a portion. Found here are 120,000 to 150,000 clones, about nine tenths of them singletons; the top ten hold roughly 2.1%. Sequences were obtained from peripheral blood. The receptors shown here come from a human donor in a cohort sampled during active COVID-19. The CDR3 runs from the conserved cysteine through the conserved F or W.

TRBV7-2	TRBJ2-3	CASSRDRGFTDTQYF
TRBV18	TRBJ2-2	CASSPTGLPNTGELFF
TRBV14	TRBJ2-7	CASSQDVAGSYEQYF
TRBV7-2	TRBJ2-2	CASSVSGTVNTGELFF
TRBV6-2/TRBV6-3	TRBJ1-1	CASSYRDRLRGLNTEAFF
TRBV5-6	TRBJ1-5	CASSSTGHISNQPQHF
TRBV18	TRBJ1-5	CASGDSYSNQPQHF
TRBV4-3	TRBJ1-2	CASSRGDRSINGYTF
TRBV9	TRBJ2-2	CASSGGLFTGELFF
TRBV4-3	TRBJ2-5	CASSQDPDSGETQYF
TRBV29-1	TRBJ2-2	CSVDIRNTGELFF
TRBV7-9	TRBJ2-3	CASSTRRIATDTQYF
TRBV4-3	TRBJ2-3	CASSQENRGWADTQYF
TRBV12-3/TRBV12-4	TRBJ2-1	CASTLGAEQFF
TRBV6-6	TRBJ2-2	CASSVILPGVPDNYGLGELFF
TRBV18	TRBJ2-7	CASSPLGTGSYEQYF
TRBV27	TRBJ2-3	CASSSRGVDTQYF
TRBV28	TRBJ1-1	CASNPIGDREGEAFF
TRBV5-4	TRBJ2-1	CASSPRDYGEQFF
TRBV5-1	TRBJ1-1	CASSLVGGGDTEAFF
TRBV2	TRBJ1-5	CASGGGGSNQPQHF
TRBV6-2/TRBV6-3	TRBJ2-7	CASSYVGQGGSYEQYF
TRBV5-1	TRBJ2-2	CAPLVRDRETGELFF
TRBV6-5	TRBJ1-1	CASRPDRGDTEAFF
TRBV10-2	TRBJ1-2	CASSEAQGNGYTF
TRBV2	TRBJ2-1	CATARTNTGNEQFF
TRBV12-3/TRBV12-4	TRBJ2-1	CASSPPTSNEQFF
TRBV7-3	TRBJ2-3	CASSSEVGLGAGDTQYF
TRBV2	TRBJ2-5	CASSLFGVGETQYF
TRBV11-2	TRBJ2-1	CASSLLAGINEQFF
TRBV7-9	TRBJ1-2	CASSSPRNFNPYGYTF
TRBV7-2	TRBJ2-3	CASLAGGSGGPTDTQYF
TRBV5-1	TRBJ1-1	CASSFGQTYTEAFF
TRBV5-6	TRBJ1-1	CASSYRDRALNTEAFF
TRBV10-3	TRBJ2-2	CATAGQTNTGELFF
TRBV20-1	TRBJ1-4	CSASSGGRSNEKLFF
TRBV28	TRBJ1-2	CASSFSLWATGTETNYGYTF
TRBV7-2	TRBJ1-4	CASSLAPGSVNEKLFF
TRBV5-4	TRBJ2-2	CASSSVRDGPTGELFF
TRBV30	TRBJ2-3	CAWSVASGVSTDTQYF
TRBV4-1	TRBJ2-1	CASSPALNNEQFF
TRBV5-4	TRBJ1-6	CASSSTINSPLHF
TRBV30	TRBJ2-5	CAWSVLGRGRKETQYF
TRBV14	TRBJ2-7	CASSHTGTGVYEQYF
TRBV7-9	TRBJ2-1	CASSVGGSFYNEQFF
TRBV6-5	TRBJ2-1	CASSSGQGANNEQFF
TRBV19	TRBJ2-2	CASSQQGARTGELFF
TRBV5-1	TRBJ1-4	CASSSGQISTNEKLFF
TRBV7-9	TRBJ1-1	CASSGVAGKSGETTEAFF
TRBV4-2	TRBJ2-1	CASSHHRQGAVDEQFF
TRBV18	TRBJ2-3	CASSPRGRTDTQYF
TRBV7-3	TRBJ1-3	CASSLRAGTGTLSGNTIYF
TRBV6-5	TRBJ2-2	CASGTSGNTGELFF